The clone carrying this TCR beta chain was picked up a small number of times. TCRdb reprocessed the 5' RACE reads with MiXCR, giving one entry per CDR3 protein. The table has 45,000 to 55,000 distinct CDR3 sequences, approximately 23% seen once; the top ten hold more than 3%. The CDR3 consists of 13 residues. Germline V lookup: CDR1 SGHTA, CDR2 FQGTGA. V was clipped by 2 bases and J by 3 bases, with 7 bases between them. The TCR originated in a female donor with breast cancer. Sequencing input: tumor-infiltrating naive CD4+ T cells sorted from the breast tumor. Subset denoted: naive CD4+ T cells, CD4+CD45RA+CD25-. The chain uses TRBV7-3 and TRBJ1-1, with D uncertain. CDR3 in amino acids: CASSLSGDTEAFF. For the CDR3, the DNA is TGTGCCAGCAGCTTATCAGGCGACACTGAAGCTTTCTTT.